Listed below are T cell receptor beta chains from one sample, sequenced in a study of glioma-infiltrating T cells after dendritic cell vaccination. Data came from immunoSEQ multiplex PCR; TCRdb stores just in-frame clones and leaves some out. Seen here are some 100,000 clones, about 79% observed once, and the top ten hold roughly 5.6%. Sample: blood, taken before dendritic cell vaccination. All receptors derive from a human donor with glioblastoma. CDR3s include the opening cysteine and the closing phenylalanine or tryptophan. The D gene is left open where the match is weak. Not every row has a clone size; where given, it reads once, few, many or a size class.

j_call | d_call | v_call | clone_size | cdr3_nt | cdr3_aa
TRBJ2-1 | TRBD2 | TRBV4-2 | . | TGTGCCAGCAGCCTCCTACTAGCGGGGGGGCCTGAGCAGTTCTTC | CASSLLLAGGPEQFF
TRBJ2-3 | TRBD2 | TRBV6-5 | . | TGTGCCAGCAGTTACTCAGCGGGGGGGAACACAGATACGCAGTATTTT | CASSYSAGGNTDTQYF
TRBJ1-2 | TRBD1 | TRBV5-1 | few | TGCGCCAGCAGCTTGGCGGGACAGGAGGGCTACACCTTC | CASSLAGQEGYTF
TRBJ2-7 | . | TRBV4-1 | few | TGCGCCAGCAGCCAAGGGACTTACTCCCACTACGAGCAGTACTTC | CASSQGTYSHYEQYF
TRBJ1-5 | . | TRBV6-1 | few | TGTGCCAGCATGGGAGGGCCCCGGCCCCAGCATTTT | CASMGGPRPQHF
TRBJ2-3 | . | TRBV6-8 | . | TGTGCCAGCAGTTCCCAAGGAGGGGGCCGGGTCACAGATACGCAGTATTTT | CASSSQGGGRVTDTQYF
TRBJ1-2 | . | TRBV21-1 | . | TGTGCCAGCAGCACAGTGCCTCAGGGCCACCTGATGGGCTACACCTTC | CASSTVPQGHLMGYTF
TRBJ2-2 | . | TRBV7-7 | few | TGTGCTAGCAGCTTGGAAGGGGTGAACACCGGGGAGCTGTTTTTT | CASSLEGVNTGELFF
TRBJ1-4 | TRBD1 | TRBV5-1 | once | TGCGCCAGCAGCGACGGACAGGGTCGTGAAAAACTGTTTTTT | CASSDGQGREKLFF
TRBJ2-7 | . | TRBV6-1 | few | TGTGCCAGCCGTCAGGAGGTCCCCGGGAGCTACGAGCAGTACTTC | CASRQEVPGSYEQYF
TRBJ2-1 | . | TRBV5-1 | . | TGCGCCAGCAGCCCGGTCTCAGGTACTAATGAGCAGTTCTTC | CASSPVSGTNEQFF
TRBJ2-3 | TRBD2 | TRBV4-1 | . | TGCGCCAGCAGCCAAGTGGGACTAGCAGCAGATACGCAGTATTTT | CASSQVGLAADTQYF
TRBJ1-3 | . | TRBV27 | few | TGTGCCAGCAGGCTGACTGTAAACTCTGGAAACACCATATATTTT | CASRLTVNSGNTIYF
TRBJ2-4 | . | TRBV6-1 | . | TGTGCCAGCAACCCGCGGGAATTTGCCAAAAACATTCAGTACTTC | CASNPREFAKNIQYF
TRBJ2-7 | . | TRBV18 | once | TGTGCCAGCTCACCACCGCTCCTACCCACGGGCTACGAGCAGTACTTC | CASSPPLLPTGYEQYF
TRBJ2-7 | . | TRBV18 | . | TGTGCCAGCTCACCACCGCGCAATTCACCCTACGAGCAGTACTTC | CASSPPRNSPYEQYF
TRBJ2-7 | TRBD2 | TRBV5-1 | few | TGCGCCAGCAGCTCCTTAGCGGGAGGGCCTAACGAGCAGTACTTC | CASSSLAGGPNEQYF
TRBJ2-1 | . | TRBV7-9 | . | TGTGCCAGCAGCGAGGGCTTGGCGGAGTACAATGAGCAGTTCTTC | CASSEGLAEYNEQFF
TRBJ1-3 | . | TRBV6-1 | . | TGTGCCAGCAGTGCGGGAGGACAGTTTTATAGCTCTGGAAACACCATATATTTT | CASSAGGQFYSSGNTIYF
TRBJ1-1 | . | TRBV5-4 | . | TGTGCCAGCAGCTCCCAGGGAACCTACGACGCTTTCTTT | CASSSQGTYDAFF
TRBJ1-5 | TRBD1 | TRBV29-1 | . | TGCAGCGTTGGGACAGGGGTGGGTCAGCCCCAGCATTTT | CSVGTGVGQPQHF
TRBJ2-2 | . | TRBV7-9 | . | TGTGCCAGCAGCTTATTTGGACAGACCAGCACCGGGGAGCTGTTTTTT | CASSLFGQTSTGELFF
TRBJ1-5 | TRBD1 | TRBV10-3 | . | TGTGCCATCAGTGACGGACAGGGCAATCAGCCCCAGCATTTT | CAISDGQGNQPQHF
TRBJ1-6 | . | TRBV5-1 | . | TGCGCCAGCAGCGGAGGGATTGGGAAGTCCTATAATTCACCCCTCCACTTT | CASSGGIGKSYNSPLHF
TRBJ2-3 | TRBD2 | TRBV30 | . | TGTGCCTGGGGAAATTCAGCGGGGACGACCACAGATACGCAGTATTTT | CAWGNSAGTTTDTQYF
TRBJ2-7 | TRBD1 | TRBV5-1 | few | TGCGCCAGCAGCTTGCCCGGGACAGGGACCGAGCAGTACTTC | CASSLPGTGTEQYF
TRBJ1-2 | . | TRBV28 | . | TGTGCCAGCAGGGCAGGGGCGGACTATGGCTACACCTTC | CASRAGADYGYTF
TRBJ1-3 | TRBD1 | TRBV2 | . | TGTGCCAGCAGGACAGGGACCTCTGGAAACACCATATATTTT | CASRTGTSGNTIYF
TRBJ1-2 | TRBD1 | TRBV28 | . | TGTGCCAGCAGCCCCTCAGGGGGCGACTATGGCTACACCTTC | CASSPSGGDYGYTF
TRBJ2-7 | . | TRBV6-5 | . | TGTGCCAGCAGTTCCCGACTCGCCTACGAGCAGTACTTC | CASSSRLAYEQYF
TRBJ2-1 | . | TRBV19 | . | TGTGCCAGTAGTATCTCGAGGGTAAACAATGAGCAGTTCTTC | CASSISRVNNEQFF
TRBJ2-7 | TRBD2 | TRBV9 | . | TGTGCCAGCAGCGCCCGCGGGCTAGCGGGAGGGCCCTACGAGCAGTACTTC | CASSARGLAGGPYEQYF
TRBJ2-7 | TRBD1 | TRBV27 | once | TGTGCCAGCAGTTCCTACAGGGGGCGCGACGAGCAGTACTTC | CASSSYRGRDEQYF
TRBJ2-1 | TRBD2 | TRBV9 | . | TGTGCCAGCAGCGTAGGAGAGGGACTAGCGGATACCTACAATGAGCAGTTCTTC | CASSVGEGLADTYNEQFF
TRBJ2-2 | . | TRBV5-1 | . | TGCGCCAGCAGCTTGGGCGGGGAAGGAACCGGGGAGCTGTTTTTT | CASSLGGEGTGELFF
TRBJ1-1 | . | TRBV5-4 | . | TGTGCCAGCAGCCATCCTAAACAGGGGAACACTGAAGCTTTCTTT | CASSHPKQGNTEAFF
TRBJ2-2 | . | TRBV5-4 | . | TGTGCCAGCAGCTCGCGGACGAACACCGGGGAGCTGTTTTTT | CASSSRTNTGELFF